The 3 T cell receptor beta chains reported below all come from one sample, sequenced in a study of blood T cell repertoires in COVID-19. Sequenced by immunoSEQ multiplex PCR; TCRdb stores in-frame clones only, minus some. The sample carries some 190,000 clones, 80% to 90% recorded once. The specimen was peripheral blood. The source is a man between 18 and 29 years old with active or convalescent COVID-19.

V is TRBV11-2 and J is TRBJ1-2; 8 nucleotides align to TRBD1. CDR1 and CDR2 from the germline V gene are SGHAT and FQNNGV. Trimming cost V 4 bases and J 2 bases; bases outside gene matches: 3. CDR3 length: 14 residues. CDR3 loop: CASSSRTGNYGYTF. The CDR3 DNA is TGTGCCAGCAGCTCCAGGACAGGGAACTATGGCTACACCTTC.

The chain uses TRBV12-3 or TRBV12-4 and TRBJ1-2; 7 positions match TRBD1. Trimming at V came to 5 bases and at J to 8 bases, leaving 8 bases not matched to a gene. This CDR3 has 13 residues. The chain's CDR3 is CASSPIGGGGYTF. Here the CDR3 DNA reads TGTGCCAGCAGTCCGATAGGGGGCGGCGGCTACACCTTC.

The rearrangement uses TRBV9 and TRBJ2-1, with D maybe TRBD2 (5 bases). The CDR3 has 15 residues. V shed 3 bases and J shed 6 bases, with 16 bases lying between them. From germline, CDR1 is SGDLS and CDR2 YYNGEE. CDR3 DNA sequence: TGTGCCAGCAGCGAAAGCGGCATTGGTGGCAATGAGCAGTTCTTC. Encoded protein: CASSESGIGGNEQFF.